This T cell receptor (beta chain) is drawn from a study of CD8 T cells in ankylosing spondylitis (dated by TCRdb to 2016 to 2017). The study in broad terms: T cell receptor beta repertoires were profiled in healthy donors and ankylosing spondylitis patients so that disease-linked TCR variants could be found. The whole study cohort included 108 healthy donors and 25 or so ankylosing spondylitis patients. Samples of peripheral blood were taken, and for ankylosing spondylitis patients, synovial fluid was collected as well. General study outcomes and caveats: In peripheral blood, the disease-linked clones were found at relatively low frequencies and had a CD8+ phenotype. Some motif variants had previously been reported in the synovial fluid and blood of reactive arthritis patients, which suggests shared mechanisms of disease initiation. The disease-linked clones were reported to be significantly enriched in matched synovial fluid samples from ankylosing spondylitis patients. A TCR beta motif made up of several highly homologous amino acid variants appeared to be characteristic of blood from ankylosing spondylitis patients.

The cysteine opens and the phenylalanine closes a CDR3 of 16 amino acids. Of the read, only the CDR3 DNA is kept; its 48 bases are in frame from base 1. V loses 8 bases at its end and J loses 0 bases; junction bases beyond the gene matches: 4. Based on the germline V gene (reference sequence), the CDR1 and CDR2 sequences are MNHEY and SMNVEV. The instrument was an Illumina HiSeq 2500. Quantitative 5'-RACE with molecular barcodes was the method used to prepare the TCR beta libraries. The authors processed their data as follows. To identify disease-linked TCR variants, a new computational method was used, one built on a probabilistic model of VDJ rearrangement. TCRdb cleaned the public reads at Q25 with fastp, built clones with MiXCR and kept in-frame beta chains. Identical CDR3 proteins give one entry, which carries the most common genes and DNA. These V and J calls originate from TCRdb's pipeline instead of the authors' own analysis. This sample lists hundreds of thousands of distinct CDR3 sequences; around 9.1% were detected once. The ten biggest clones cover approximately 6.2% of the sample.

In this sample, this clonotype turned up many times. Its antigen specificity is not known. No base quality values were provided; no much bigger clone lies one nucleotide off. The V and J genes are TRBV27 and TRBJ2-3; the central 14 bases match TRBD2. Sample: blood, either unsorted or a sorted T cell fraction (not recorded which). The TCR comes from a male donor with ankylosing spondylitis or in good health (not recorded which). Here is the DNA: TGTGCCAGCCTTGGGACTAGCGGGAGTAGCACAGATACGCAGTATTTT. This yields the protein CASLGTSGSSTDTQYF.